Listed below are T cell receptor beta chains from one sample, sequenced in a study of regulatory T cells in long-lasting Graves disease. TCRdb analysed the multiplex PCR reads with MiXCR anew, one entry per CDR3 protein. The sample includes about 210,000 distinct CDR3 sequences, roughly a fifth of them seen just once. The data were also submitted as part of a second study, on T cells in Graves' hyperthyroidism and ophthalmopathy.

Sequenced here: peripheral blood mononuclear cells (PBMCs), sampled at new diagnosis, from a patient treated with antithyroid drugs. Every receptor here comes from a woman aged 30 to 39 with Graves disease. Both conserved end residues are part of each CDR3. D genes are given only for firm matches. Clone size appears in some rows only: once, few, many, or a class for an expanded clone.

TRBJ2-5 20 . TRBV28 many TGTGCCAGCAGTTTAAAGCTGGAGGGCTGGTCGGTGGACGGAGGAGAGACCCAGTACTTC CASSLKLEGWSVDGGETQYF
TRBJ2-7 14 TRBD1 TRBV9 few TGTGCCAGCAGCGCCACCGGGACAGGGAACGAGCAGTACTTC CASSATGTGNEQYF
TRBJ2-7 14 TRBD2 TRBV30 many TGTGCCTGGAGTGCCGGACTAGCGGGGCGGGAGCAGTACTTC CAWSAGLAGREQYF
TRBJ2-7 13 . TRBV18 many TGTGCCAGCTCAACCTCGCAGGGCTACGAGCAGTACTTC CASSTSQGYEQYF
TRBJ1-1 16 . TRBV12-3/TRBV12-4 many TGTGCCAGCAGTTTTCTGGCCGGGGGCATTAACACTGAAGCTTTCTTT CASSFLAGGINTEAFF
TRBJ2-5 13 TRBD2 TRBV18 many TGTGCCAGCTCAACTACTAGCGTGGAGACCCAGTACTTC CASSTTSVETQYF
TRBJ1-5 17 . TRBV6-1 few TGTGCCAGCAGTGAAGGGTGGGGGACACCTGCCGGTCAGCCCCAGCATTTT CASSEGWGTPAGQPQHF
TRBJ2-7 13 . TRBV6-2/TRBV6-3 many TGTGCCAGCGCACGGGGGCAGTCCTACGAGCAGTACTTC CASARGQSYEQYF
TRBJ2-5 15 . TRBV19 many TGTGCCAGTAGCCGCCAGGGGTTTATGGCCGAGACCCAGTACTTC CASSRQGFMAETQYF
TRBJ2-7 16 TRBD1 TRBV28 . TGTGCCAGCAGCACTACAGGGGGCGCAAGCTCCTCCGAGCAGTACTTC CASSTTGGASSSEQYF
TRBJ1-2 14 . TRBV13 many TGTGCCAGCAGCTTAGTCGGCGGTGGCCATGGCTACACCTTC CASSLVGGGHGYTF
TRBJ2-5 13 . TRBV20-1 many TGCAGTGCCCCTATGGGGACACAAGAGACCCAGTACTTC CSAPMGTQETQYF
TRBJ1-2 14 . TRBV19 . TGTGCCAGCAGAAGTCACACAGGGTATTATGGCTACACCTTC CASRSHTGYYGYTF
TRBJ2-1 17 TRBD2 TRBV9 . TGTGCCAGCAGCCCCAGCGGGGGCGGGGGGCCCTACAATGAGCAGTTCTTC CASSPSGGGGPYNEQFF
TRBJ2-3 15 . TRBV14 many TGTGCCAGCAGCCAGGACAGACGGAGCACAGATACGCAGTATTTT CASSQDRRSTDTQYF
TRBJ1-2 16 TRBD1 TRBV19 . TGTGCCAGTAGTATAGCGAGGGACAGGAGAGACTATGGCTACACCTTC CASSIARDRRDYGYTF
TRBJ2-1 17 TRBD1 TRBV7-9 . TGTGCCAGCAGCCAGGGACAGGGGTTGAGCTCCTACAATGAGCAGTTCTTC CASSQGQGLSSYNEQFF
TRBJ2-7 15 TRBD1 TRBV11-2 many TGTGCCAGCAGCGGTCCCGGGACAGGGCACTACGAGCAGTACTTC CASSGPGTGHYEQYF
TRBJ2-7 13 . TRBV11-2 many TGTGCCAGCAGCTTCGGCGGTAACTACGAGCAGTACTTC CASSFGGNYEQYF
TRBJ2-1 15 TRBD2 TRBV6-9 . TGTGCCAGCAGTTACCCCGGGACTAGCGGTCCTGAGCAGTTCTTC CASSYPGTSGPEQFF
TRBJ1-2 13 . TRBV20-1 many TGCAGTGCTAGAAACAGCAGTAATCATGGCTACACCTTC CSARNSSNHGYTF
TRBJ1-3 18 . TRBV9 many TGTGCCAGCAGCGTCGGAGGTTCCAGGGATTCCCCTGGAAACACCATATATTTT CASSVGGSRDSPGNTIYF
TRBJ1-2 15 . TRBV7-9 many TGTGCCAGCAGCTTAGGGGGGACATCCACGGATGGCTACACCTTC CASSLGGTSTDGYTF
TRBJ1-3 15 . TRBV2 many TGTGCCAGCAGGGTGGACGCTAGCTCTGGAAACACCATATATTTT CASRVDASSGNTIYF
TRBJ1-2 18 TRBD1 TRBV20-1 . TGCAGTGCTAGAGAAGACAGGGGGGCCGGGGGTTCCTCATATGGCTGCACCTTC CSAREDRGAGGSSYGCTF
TRBJ1-5 14 . TRBV18 many TGTGCCAGCTCACCACTACAAATAGGTCAGCCCCAGCATTTT CASSPLQIGQPQHF
TRBJ1-1 14 . TRBV6-2/TRBV6-3 many TGTGCCAGCAGTTATTCAGACTTGAACACTGAAGCTTTCTTT CASSYSDLNTEAFF
TRBJ1-6 15 . TRBV6-5 many TGTGCCAGCAGTTACACCGGACCTCTCGGTTCACCCCTCCACTTT CASSYTGPLGSPLHF
TRBJ1-1 14 . TRBV3-1 many TGTGCCAGCAGCCAAGGAGGGGAAGTACGTGAAGCTTTCTTT CASSQGGEVREAFF
TRBJ2-1 18 TRBD2 TRBV6-1 few TGTGCCAGCAACCCCGGGACTAGCGGGGGGGTTTCCTACAATGAGCAGTTCTTC CASNPGTSGGVSYNEQFF
TRBJ2-7 14 . TRBV6-1 many TGTGCCAGCAGTGAAGAAGGTCATACCTACGAGCAGTACTTC CASSEEGHTYEQYF
TRBJ2-6 15 . TRBV5-1 many TGCGCCAGCAGCTTGGTGCGCTCTGGGGCCAACGTCCTGACTTTC CASSLVRSGANVLTF
TRBJ1-5 13 . TRBV28 medium-sized TGTGCCAGCAGCCTACATAGCAATCAGCCCCAGCATTTT CASSLHSNQPQHF
TRBJ2-7 14 . TRBV27 many TGTGCCAGCAGTTTGAGGGGGGGGATTTACGAGCAGTACTTC CASSLRGGIYEQYF
TRBJ2-1 12 . TRBV11-2 few TGTGCCAGCAGCTGGGTAAGCGGGGAGCAGTTCTTC CASSWVSGEQFF
TRBJ2-3 17 . TRBV6-1 many TGTGCCAGCAGTGCCTTACTCGGGGGCGGGTCTACAGATACGCAGTATTTT CASSALLGGGSTDTQYF
TRBJ2-7 13 . TRBV19 . TGTGCCAGTAGTACGGACAGTCGGGGCGAGCAGTACTTC CASSTDSRGEQYF
TRBJ1-4 15 TRBD1 TRBV19 many TGTGCCAGTAGTACGCCGGGACAGGGGATAGAAAAACTGTTTTTT CASSTPGQGIEKLFF
TRBJ1-2 13 . TRBV25-1 few TGTGCCAGCACCGAAGGGCAGGGCGGTGGCTACACCTTC CASTEGQGGGYTF
TRBJ1-6 13 TRBD1 TRBV28 many TGTGCCAGTTCAACAGGGGATAATTCACCCCTCCACTTT CASSTGDNSPLHF
TRBJ1-2 14 . TRBV3-1 few TGTGCCAGCAGTCGCCCCGGGGGAACGGGTGGCTACACCTTC CASSRPGGTGGYTF
TRBJ1-5 16 . TRBV5-6 once TGTGCCAGCAGCTCGACCGGGGGATATAGCAATCAGCCCCAGCATTTT CASSSTGGYSNQPQHF
TRBJ1-2 16 TRBD1 TRBV6-1 many TGTGCCAGCAGCTTCTTCCTTGGGACAGGGGGCAAGGGCTACACCTTC CASSFFLGTGGKGYTF
TRBJ1-1 12 . TRBV5-6 many TGTGCCAGCAGCTTGCAACAGGGTGAAGCTTTCTTT CASSLQQGEAFF
TRBJ2-5 14 TRBD1 TRBV28 many TGTGCCAGCAGACCGCCAGGGGGCGCGGAGACCCAGTACTTC CASRPPGGAETQYF